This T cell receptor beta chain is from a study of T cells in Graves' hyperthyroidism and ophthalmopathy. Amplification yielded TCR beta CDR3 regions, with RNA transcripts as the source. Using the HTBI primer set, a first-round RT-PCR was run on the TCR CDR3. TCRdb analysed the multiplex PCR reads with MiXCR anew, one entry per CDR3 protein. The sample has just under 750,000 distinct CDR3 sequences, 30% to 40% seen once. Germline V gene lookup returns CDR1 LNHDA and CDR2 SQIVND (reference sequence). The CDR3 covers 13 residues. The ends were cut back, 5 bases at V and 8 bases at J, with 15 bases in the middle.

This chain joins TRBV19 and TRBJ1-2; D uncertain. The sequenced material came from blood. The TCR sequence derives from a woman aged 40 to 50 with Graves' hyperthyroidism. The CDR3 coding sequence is TGTGCCAGTAGTTCGGGCCGGACGGGGGGCTACACCTTC. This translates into CASSSGRTGGYTF.